Each of the 3 T cell receptor beta chains below was sequenced from the same sample in a study of shared clonotypes between healthy human individuals. Repertoires were generated with immunoSEQ multiplex PCR, while TCRdb's copy carries only in-frame clones and drops some. The sample contains approximately 500,000 clones, 79% of which appear only once. The sequenced sample consisted of PBMCs. Every receptor here comes from a middle-aged woman in good health. Some clones in this sample may be carry-over from other donors' samples.

The CDR3 DNA sequence: TGTGCCAGCAGCCTCCGCGGGGGGGAGACCCAGTACTTC. It yields the protein CASSLRGGETQYF. The V gene is TRBV7-3, the J gene TRBJ2-5; the match to TRBD2 covers 8 bases. This CDR3 is built from 13 residues. Germline V gene data show CDR1 as SGHTA and CDR2 as FQGTGA. The V segment lost 5 bases and the J segment 5 bases; nucleotides outside the gene matches: 4.

The chain links TRBV28 to TRBJ1-1, with D tentatively TRBD1 (5 bases). This CDR3 comprises 15 residues. The ends were cut back, 6 bases at V and 0 bases at J, with 14 bases in the middle. Germline V CDR1 and CDR2: MDHEN, SYDVKM. CDR3 DNA sequence: TGTGCCAGCAGACTCCAGGGAGGTATGAACACTGAAGCTTTCTTT. It specifies CASRLQGGMNTEAFF.

V usage is TRBV19 and J usage is TRBJ2-3; D gene unclear. The V and J ends lost 3 bases and 8 bases respectively, with 12 bases between them. There are 13 residues in the CDR3. The germline V gene has CDR1 LNHDA and CDR2 SQIVND (reference sequence). In DNA form, the CDR3 reads TGTGCCAGTAGTATGACGGCCCTGGCTACGCAGTATTTT. Protein sequence: CASSMTALATQYF.